This TCR beta chain was profiled in a study of T cell clones after liver transplantation. Study as a whole: Tolerance: complete withdrawal held at least one year, liver enzymes staying within twice normal. Study-wide results and caveats: A larger donor-reactive than third-party decline suggested partial antigen-specific deletion. In most of the 8 subjects, circulating graft-donor-reactive CD4 TCRbeta sequences fell significantly after transplant.

On this clone itself: What it binds is unknown.

This table comes from immunoSEQ multiplex PCR, and its TCRdb copy is limited to in-frame clones, with some not included. The data contain 98,000 or so clones, around four fifths of them singletons. Trimming cost V 2 bases and J 5 bases, with 9 bases left between them. The germline V gene has CDR1 SGHTA and CDR2 FQGNSA. The CDR3 length is 13 residues. Sorting of unstimulated PBMCs yielded separate CD3+CD4+ and CD3+CD8+ fractions. This TCR was recovered from a human donor who received a liver transplant. Material: CD4+ T cells from blood, obtained before liver transplant. The chain uses TRBV7-2 and TRBJ1-1; D is uncertain. CDR3 nucleotides: TGTGCCAGCAGCTTACAGAGTAGTACTGAAGCTTTCTTT. This sequence encodes CASSLQSSTEAFF.